The 15 T cell receptor beta chains listed next were all sequenced from one sample in a study of T cell responses to AZD1222 COVID-19 vaccine. Assay: immunoSEQ multiplex PCR; the TCRdb copy retains only in-frame clones and omits some. This table holds about 37,000 clones, 75% to 90% found once. The sequences come from peripheral blood, collected on day 0 of AZD1222 vaccination. The origin of the receptors is an adult in good health.

The chain uses TRBV10-1 and TRBJ1-2; 8 positions match TRBD1. The junction had 3 bases not matched to a gene; V was cut back by 6 bases and J by 3 bases. Looked up from germline, CDR1 is WNHNN and CDR2 is SYGVQD (reference sequence). The CDR3 totals 13 residues. The CDR3, as DNA: TGCGCCAGCAGCCCGGACAGGGACTATGGCTACACCTTC. It yields the protein CASSPDRDYGYTF.

The chain joins TRBV19 to TRBJ1-1, with 8 bases lining up with TRBD1. The trim removed 4 bases at V and 0 bases at J, leaving 1 base unmatched. The CDR3 consists of 14 residues. Germline V CDR1 and CDR2: LNHDA, SQIVND (reference sequence). CDR3 coding DNA: TGTGCCAGTAGTAGACAGGGGATGAACACTGAAGCTTTCTTT. Its translation: CASSRQGMNTEAFF.

The chain is built from TRBV28 and TRBJ2-7; possible D gene TRBD2, 6 bases. The CDR3 extends over 13 amino acids. Per germline, CDR1 MDHEN and CDR2 SYDVKM. V gave up 5 bases and J gave up 2 bases, with 10 bases separating them. The CDR3: CASSSGLTYEQYF. CDR3 DNA sequence: TGTGCCAGCAGTAGCGGGCTGACCTACGAGCAGTACTTC.

J is TRBJ1-5 and V is TRBV2; D not resolved. The CDR3 consists of 16 residues. V lost 4 bases, J lost 3 bases, and 16 bases lay in between. The germline gives CDR1 SNHLY, CDR2 FYNNEI. The CDR3 sequence: CASSVSARGNNQPQHF. CDR3 coding DNA: TGTGCCAGCAGTGTGTCCGCCCGGGGAAACAATCAGCCCCAGCATTTT.

For this clone: Additional DNA sequences in this sample encode the identical CDR3. This chain joins TRBV7-9 and TRBJ1-1; D remains ambiguous. CDR3 length: 14 residues. The V and J ends lost 5 bases and 0 bases respectively, with 10 bases between them. The V gene's germline CDR1 is SEHNR and CDR2 FQNEAQ (reference sequence). CDR3 loop: CASSRGRLNTEAFF. CDR3 in DNA: TGTGCCAGCAGCCGAGGCAGGCTGAACACTGAAGCTTTCTTT.

The rearrangement uses TRBV7-9 and TRBJ2-2; 8 bases align to TRBD2. Trimming removed 3 bases from V and 1 base from J; junction bases left unmatched: 13. Germline-derived CDR1 and CDR2 are SEHNR and FQNEAQ (reference sequence). This CDR3 spans 19 amino acids. In DNA form, the CDR3 reads TGTGCCAGCAGCTTTCGGACGGGGGCTAGCGGGCAGAACACCGGGGAGCTGTTTTTT. It translates to CASSFRTGASGQNTGELFF.

V gene TRBV28 combines with J gene TRBJ2-5; maybe TRBD1 (5 bases). The CDR3 totals 11 residues. V dropped 7 bases and J dropped 6 bases, with 9 bases sitting between them. Germline values: CDR1 MDHEN, CDR2 SYDVKM. The CDR3 spells CASTSGKTQYF. Here the CDR3 DNA reads TGTGCCAGCACCTCAGGGAAGACCCAGTACTTC.

The chain has TRBV2 and TRBJ1-1; 7 positions agree with TRBD1. The V gene end was trimmed by 6 bases and the J gene end by 2 bases; junction bases not matched to a gene: 3. CDR1 and CDR2 from the germline V gene are SNHLY and FYNNEI. This CDR3 region has 13 residues. The CDR3 is CASRQGENTEAFF. The DNA of the CDR3 is TGTGCCAGCAGGCAGGGGGAAAACACTGAAGCTTTCTTT.

This rearrangement joins TRBV7-6 to TRBJ1-6; the D is unclear. The ends were cut back, 2 bases at V and 0 bases at J, with 8 bases in the middle. This CDR3 comprises 16 residues. Germline CDR1 and CDR2: SGHVS and FNYEAQ. This CDR3 reads CASSLMGSSYNSPLHF. In nucleotides, the CDR3 is TGTGCCAGCAGCTTAATGGGGAGCTCCTATAATTCACCCCTCCACTTT.

The chain recombines TRBV13 with TRBJ2-1; maybe TRBD2 (7 bases). The V and J ends lost 8 bases and 8 bases respectively, with 13 bases between them. The CDR3 is 12 amino acids. Germline CDR1 reads PRHDT; CDR2 reads FYEKMQ (reference sequence). The CDR3 DNA reads TGTGCCAGCTTAGGAGGGGGGGATGAGCAGTTCTTC. This sequence encodes CASLGGGDEQFF.

CDR3 DNA sequence: TGTGCCAGCAGCCCGGGACCTATGGGAAGTGAGCAGTTCTTC. Translating gives CASSPGPMGSEQFF. The chain combines TRBV7-2 with TRBJ2-1; TRBD1 or TRBD2 may be the D gene (5 bases each). The CDR3 consists of 14 residues. Germline V gives CDR1 SGHTA, CDR2 FQGNSA. With 5 bases removed from V and 9 bases from J, the gap between germline ends came to 17 bases.

The chain has TRBV29-1 and TRBJ1-4, with 12 bases aligning to TRBD1. J gave up 5 bases and V 6 bases, and 10 bases lay outside the gene matches. The CDR3 length is 16 residues. In germline, CDR1 is SQVTM, CDR2 ANQGSEA. CDR3 sequence (DNA): TGCAGCGTCAGTCCCGGGACAGGGGGCCGGAATGAAAAACTGTTTTTT. Amino acids: CSVSPGTGGRNEKLFF.

The chain joins TRBV7-3 to TRBJ2-5; unclear D gene. The CDR3 is 13 residues long. The germline gives CDR1 SGHTA, CDR2 FQGTGA. The ends were cut back, 1 base at V and 4 bases at J, with 7 bases in the middle. The DNA of the CDR3 is TGTGCCAGCAGCTTAATCCACTCAGAGACCCAGTACTTC. Translation gives CASSLIHSETQYF.

V usage is TRBV7-9 and J usage is TRBJ2-5, with 13 positions matching TRBD2. This CDR3 has 17 residues. Germline loops: CDR1 SEHNR, CDR2 FQNEAQ (reference sequence). V lost 4 bases to trimming and J lost 1 base; unmatched junction nucleotides: 6. This CDR3 is CASSWGLAGWGQETQYF. The CDR3, as DNA: TGTGCCAGCAGCTGGGGACTAGCGGGGTGGGGCCAAGAGACCCAGTACTTC.

V gene TRBV6-1 combines with J gene TRBJ2-1; D ambiguous. The CDR3 totals 13 residues. Trimming shortened V by 0 bases and J by 5 bases, and 5 bases separated the two germline ends. Looked up from germline, CDR1 is MNHNS and CDR2 is SASEGT. The CDR3 DNA is TGTGCCAGCAGTGAAGCTCAGAACAATGAGCAGTTCTTC. The encoded protein is CASSEAQNNEQFF.